This entry concerns a single TCR beta chain. The antigen remains unidentified. This entry is derived from a study of T cell repertoires in cytomegalovirus infection. Study-wide results and limits: In two of eight donors, the top clonotype was HLA-C-restricted CMV-specific.

TCRdb ran MiXCR on the reads and lists one entry per CDR3 protein. Among about 310,000 distinct CDR3 sequences listed, just under 25% were seen once. This CDR3 contains 13 residues. Trimming took off 10 bases at V and 6 bases at J, with 16 bases between the two ends. The chain is built from TRBV7-1 and TRBJ1-5; D remains ambiguous. TRBV7-1 is given ORF status, its function remaining uncertain. This receptor was identified in a human donor in good health (CMV status not recorded). Some clones in this sample may be carry-over from other donors' samples. Source: cultured PBMCs, taken from culture after CMV antigen stimulation. As DNA, the CDR3 is TGTGCCACCCAAGTGGGTGGAGGTCAGCCCCAGCATTTT. This codes for CATQVGGGQPQHF.